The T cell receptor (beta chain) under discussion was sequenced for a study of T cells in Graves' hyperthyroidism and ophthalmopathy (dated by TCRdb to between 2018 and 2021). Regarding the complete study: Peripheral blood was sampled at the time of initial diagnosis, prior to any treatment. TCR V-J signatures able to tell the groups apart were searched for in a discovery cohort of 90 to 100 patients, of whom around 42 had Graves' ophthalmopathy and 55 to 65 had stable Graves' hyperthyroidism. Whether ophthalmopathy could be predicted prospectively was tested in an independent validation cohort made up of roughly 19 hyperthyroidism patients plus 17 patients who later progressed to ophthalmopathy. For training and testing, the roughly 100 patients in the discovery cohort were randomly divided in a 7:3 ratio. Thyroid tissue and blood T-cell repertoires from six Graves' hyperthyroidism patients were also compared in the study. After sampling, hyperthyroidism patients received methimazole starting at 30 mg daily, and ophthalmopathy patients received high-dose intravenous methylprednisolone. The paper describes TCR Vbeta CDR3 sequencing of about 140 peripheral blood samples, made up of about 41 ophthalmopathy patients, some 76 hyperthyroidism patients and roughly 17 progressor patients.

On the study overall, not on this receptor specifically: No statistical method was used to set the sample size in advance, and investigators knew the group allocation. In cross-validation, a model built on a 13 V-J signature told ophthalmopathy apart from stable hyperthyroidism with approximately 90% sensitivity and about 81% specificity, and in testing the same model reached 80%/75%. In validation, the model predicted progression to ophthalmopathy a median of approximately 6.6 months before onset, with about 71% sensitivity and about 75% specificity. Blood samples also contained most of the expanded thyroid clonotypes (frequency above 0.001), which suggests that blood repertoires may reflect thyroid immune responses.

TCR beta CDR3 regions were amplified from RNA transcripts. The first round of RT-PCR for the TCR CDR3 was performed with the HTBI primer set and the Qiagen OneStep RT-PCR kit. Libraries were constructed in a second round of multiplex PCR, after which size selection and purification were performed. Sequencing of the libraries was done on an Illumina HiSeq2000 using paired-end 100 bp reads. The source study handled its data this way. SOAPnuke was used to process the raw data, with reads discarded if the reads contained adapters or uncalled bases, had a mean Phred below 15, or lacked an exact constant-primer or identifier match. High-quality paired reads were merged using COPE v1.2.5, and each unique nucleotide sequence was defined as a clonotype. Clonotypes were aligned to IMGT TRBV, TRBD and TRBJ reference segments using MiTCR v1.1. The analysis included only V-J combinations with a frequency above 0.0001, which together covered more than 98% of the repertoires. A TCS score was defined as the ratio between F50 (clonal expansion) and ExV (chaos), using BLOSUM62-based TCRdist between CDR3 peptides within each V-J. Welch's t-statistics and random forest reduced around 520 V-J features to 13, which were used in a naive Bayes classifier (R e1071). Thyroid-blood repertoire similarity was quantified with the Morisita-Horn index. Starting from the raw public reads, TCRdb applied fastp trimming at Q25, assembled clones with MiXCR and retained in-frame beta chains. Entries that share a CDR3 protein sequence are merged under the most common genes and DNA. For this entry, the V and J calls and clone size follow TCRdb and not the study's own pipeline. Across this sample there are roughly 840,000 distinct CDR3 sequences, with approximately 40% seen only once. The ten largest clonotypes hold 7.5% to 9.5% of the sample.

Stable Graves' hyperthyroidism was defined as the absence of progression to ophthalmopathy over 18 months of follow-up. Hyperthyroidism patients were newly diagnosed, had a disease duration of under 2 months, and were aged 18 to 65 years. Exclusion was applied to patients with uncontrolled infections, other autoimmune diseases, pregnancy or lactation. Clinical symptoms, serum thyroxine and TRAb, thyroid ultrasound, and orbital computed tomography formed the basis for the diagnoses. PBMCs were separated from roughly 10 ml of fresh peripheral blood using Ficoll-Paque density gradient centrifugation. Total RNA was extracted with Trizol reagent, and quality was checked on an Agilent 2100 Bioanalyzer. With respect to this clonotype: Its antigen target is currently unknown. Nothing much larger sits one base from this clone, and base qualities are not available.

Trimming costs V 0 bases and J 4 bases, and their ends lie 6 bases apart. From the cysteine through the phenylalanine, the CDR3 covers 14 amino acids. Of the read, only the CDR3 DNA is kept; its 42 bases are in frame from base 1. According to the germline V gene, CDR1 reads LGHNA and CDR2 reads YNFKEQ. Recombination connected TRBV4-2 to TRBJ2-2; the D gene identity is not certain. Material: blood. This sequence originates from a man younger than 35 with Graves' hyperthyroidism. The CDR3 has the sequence CASSQDRSTGELFF. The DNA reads TGTGCCAGCAGCCAAGATAGAAGCACCGGGGAGCTGTTTTTT.